This T cell receptor beta chain was identified during a study of identical twins. The CDR3 spans 11 residues. V dropped 3 bases and J dropped 8 bases, with 5 bases sitting between them. Germline CDR1 SGHRS, CDR2 YFSETQ. Unique molecular identifiers were present on cDNA, and template switching added a universal primer site. TCRdb re-derived calls from the 5' RACE reads in MiXCR, one entry per CDR3 protein. The top ten clones hold 8.8% of a sample with under 300,000 distinct CDR3 sequences, over 12% of them seen once. The chain links TRBV5-1 to TRBJ1-4; tentative D call: TRBD1 (5 bases). The sample consisted of memory (CD45RO+) T cells sorted from blood. The receptor was derived from a woman under 30 in good health. CDR3: CASSWGEKLFF. CDR3 coding DNA: TGCGCCAGCAGCTGGGGGGAAAAACTGTTTTTT. Using reference TRBV5-1 and TRBJ1-4 for the parts outside the CDR3, the full variable domain is KAGVTQTPRYLIKTRGQQVTLSCSPISGHRSVSWYQQTPGQGLQFLFEYFSETQRNKGNFPGRFSGRQFSNSRSEMNVSTLELGDSALYLCASSWGEKLFFGSGTQLSVL.